Presented here are 7 T cell receptor beta chains from one specimen sequenced in a study of shared clonotypes between healthy human individuals. Libraries were prepared by immunoSEQ multiplex PCR; TCRdb keeps only in-frame clonotypes and omits some of them. The profile shows hundreds of thousands of clones, 60% to 75% of them singletons. The specimen was memory CD4+ T cells sorted from blood. As to subset: CD45RA-negative fraction. The receptors derive from a woman aged 30 to 39 in good health.

V is TRBV2 and J is TRBJ1-3; D unclear. Between the trimmed V and J ends, which lost 0 bases and 9 bases, there was a span of 12 bases. This CDR3 is built from 14 residues. Germline CDR1 reads SNHLY; CDR2 reads FYNNEI. CDR3 nucleotide sequence: TGTGCCAGCAGTGAAGCAGGCAGCCGGGGCACCATATATTTT. Its translation is CASSEAGSRGTIYF.

The rearrangement links TRBV5-1 to TRBJ1-4; the D gene is possibly TRBD1 (6 bases). Per germline, CDR1 SGHRS and CDR2 YFSETQ. V was shortened by 1 base and J by 5 bases, with 9 bases between the two germline ends. The CDR3 has 14 residues. As DNA, the CDR3 is TGCGCCAGCAGCTTGTATACAGGGAATGAAAAACTGTTTTTT. It codes for CASSLYTGNEKLFF.

V is TRBV27 and J is TRBJ2-3, with a tentative D call TRBD2 (5 bases). The germline V and J ends were trimmed by 3 bases and 6 bases, with 13 bases remaining between them. Germline V gene lookup returns CDR1 MNHEY and CDR2 SMNVEV (reference sequence). The CDR3 spans 14 residues. The CDR3 spells CASSLRRATDTQYF. The DNA for the CDR3 is TGTGCCAGCAGTTTGAGGCGGGCGACGGATACGCAGTATTTT.

The V and J genes are TRBV19 and TRBJ2-1; 10 bases are a match to TRBD2. This CDR3 region has 15 residues. With 5 bases clipped from V and 9 bases from J, the junction kept 10 bases outside the gene matches. Looked up from germline, CDR1 is LNHDA and CDR2 is SQIVND (reference sequence). The CDR3 DNA sequence: TGTGCCAGTAGTCGTGGGAGCGGGAGGGCGAGTGAGCAGTTCTTC. It encodes CASSRGSGRASEQFF. The variable domain in full, completed from reference TRBV19 and TRBJ2-1, reads DGGITQSPKYLFRKEGQNVTLSCEQNLNHDAMYWYRQDPGQGLRLIYYSQIVNDFQKGDIAEGYSVSREKKESFPLTVTSAQKNPTAFYLCASSRGSGRASEQFFGPGTRLTVL.

The DNA of the CDR3 is TGTGCCAGCAGTTTACTGGACAGGGCTGGCATTCAGTACTTC. Protein product: CASSLLDRAGIQYF. The chain uses TRBV28 and TRBJ2-4; the match to TRBD1 covers 8 bases. The germline V gene has CDR1 MDHEN and CDR2 SYDVKM. This CDR3 contains 14 residues. V was clipped by 2 bases and J by 9 bases; unmatched bases: 6.

The chain is built from TRBV7-9 and TRBJ1-1; possible D gene TRBD1, 6 bases. Trimming took 2 bases from V and 7 from J, leaving 20 bases between them. The CDR3 is 16 amino acids. The germline V gene encodes CDR1 SEHNR and CDR2 FQNEAQ (reference sequence). This CDR3 reads CASSLRGRPGGGEAFF. In DNA form, the CDR3 reads TGTGCCAGCAGCTTACGGGGGCGCCCCGGAGGGGGTGAAGCTTTCTTT.

This rearrangement joins TRBV5-4 to TRBJ2-5; 7 nucleotides agree with TRBD1. The V and J ends lost 4 bases and 2 bases, in that order; junction bases with no gene match: 14. The CDR3 is 17 amino acids. Germline CDR1 and CDR2: SGHNT and YYREEE (reference sequence). The DNA for the CDR3 is TGTGCCAGCAGCCGTGGACAGGTGGGGGCCCAACAAGAGACCCAGTACTTC. This translates into CASSRGQVGAQQETQYF.